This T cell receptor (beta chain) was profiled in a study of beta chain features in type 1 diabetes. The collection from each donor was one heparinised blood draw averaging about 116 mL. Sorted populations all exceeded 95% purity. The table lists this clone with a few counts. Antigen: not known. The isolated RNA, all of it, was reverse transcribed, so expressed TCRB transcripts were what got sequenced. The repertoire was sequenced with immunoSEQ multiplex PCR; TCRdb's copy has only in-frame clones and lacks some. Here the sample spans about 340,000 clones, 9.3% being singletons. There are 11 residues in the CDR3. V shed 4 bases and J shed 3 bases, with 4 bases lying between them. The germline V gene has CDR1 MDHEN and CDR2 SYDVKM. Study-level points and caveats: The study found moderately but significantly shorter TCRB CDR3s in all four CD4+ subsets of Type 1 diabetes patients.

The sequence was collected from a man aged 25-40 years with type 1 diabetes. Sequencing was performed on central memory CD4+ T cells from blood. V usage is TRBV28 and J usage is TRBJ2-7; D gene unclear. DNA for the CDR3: TGTGCCAGCAGTTCCTACTACGAGCAGTACTTC. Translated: CASSSYYEQYF.